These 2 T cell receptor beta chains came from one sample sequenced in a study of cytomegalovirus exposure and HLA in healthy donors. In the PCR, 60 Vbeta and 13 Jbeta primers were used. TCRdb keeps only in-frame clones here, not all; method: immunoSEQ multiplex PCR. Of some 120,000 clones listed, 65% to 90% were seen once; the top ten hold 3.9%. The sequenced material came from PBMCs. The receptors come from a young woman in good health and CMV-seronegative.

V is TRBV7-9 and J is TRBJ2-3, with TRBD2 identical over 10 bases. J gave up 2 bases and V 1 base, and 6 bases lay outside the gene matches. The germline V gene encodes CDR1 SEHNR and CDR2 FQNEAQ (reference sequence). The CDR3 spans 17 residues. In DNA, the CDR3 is TGTGCCAGCAGCTTAGGTGGAGCGGGAGGGATCACAGATACGCAGTATTTT. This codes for CASSLGGAGGITDTQYF. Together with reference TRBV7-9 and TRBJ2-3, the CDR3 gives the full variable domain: DTGVSQNPRHKITKRGQNVTFRCDPISEHNRLYWYRQTLGQGPEFLTYFQNEAQLEKSRLLSDRFSAERPKGSFSTLEIQRTEQGDSAMYLCASSLGGAGGITDTQYFGPGTRLTVL.

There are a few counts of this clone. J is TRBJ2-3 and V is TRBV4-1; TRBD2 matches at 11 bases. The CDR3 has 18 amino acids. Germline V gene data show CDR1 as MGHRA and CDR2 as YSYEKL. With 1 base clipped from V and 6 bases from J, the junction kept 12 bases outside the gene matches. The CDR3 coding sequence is TGCGCCAGCAGCCAAGGGGTTAGCGGGAGGGGGGAAAAGGATACGCAGTATTTT. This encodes CASSQGVSGRGEKDTQYF.